The 25 T cell receptor beta chains given below trace back to one sample, sequenced in a study of shared clonotypes between healthy human individuals. Some clones are missing from TCRdb's copy, which holds only in-frame ones; the method was immunoSEQ multiplex PCR. This sample yields 300,000 or so clones, of which around 72% are seen a single time; under 13% belongs to the top ten. What was sequenced was memory CD4+ T cells sorted from blood. Subset denoted: CD45RA-negative fraction. The receptors were sampled from a man aged 30 to 45 in good health.

The gene calls are TRBV4-1 and TRBJ2-7; D might be TRBD1 (5 bases). Trimming left V 3 bases short and J 10 bases short, with 16 bases between. The CDR3 contains 13 residues. Germline CDR1 MGHRA, CDR2 YSYEKL. The CDR3 loop is CASSQTRRELQYF. CDR3 in DNA: TGCGCCAGCAGCCAGACACGCAGGGAACTTCAGTACTTC.

The rearrangement links TRBV4-1 to TRBJ2-1; D may be TRBD2 (5 bases). CDR1 is MGHRA and CDR2 is YSYEKL in the germline V gene. Trimming removed 1 base at V and 0 bases at J, with 10 bases between. The CDR3 length is 16 residues. This CDR3 is CASSQGKGSSYNEQFF. CDR3 nucleotide sequence: TGCGCCAGCAGCCAAGGAAAAGGGAGCTCCTACAATGAGCAGTTCTTC.

This clone was detected a few times. This chain joins TRBV4-1 and TRBJ2-1; 11 bases align to TRBD2. The V gene end was trimmed by 4 bases and the J gene end by 9 bases; junction bases not matched to a gene: 11. This CDR3 has 16 residues. The germline gives CDR1 MGHRA, CDR2 YSYEKL. DNA of the CDR3: TGCGCCAGCAGCCGCCTAGCGGGAGGTGTTGTGGTTGAGCAGTTCTTC. Amino acid sequence: CASSRLAGGVVVEQFF.

This clone was seen only a few times. The sample carries other DNA sequences with the same CDR3. The chain carries TRBV10-2 and TRBJ1-2; D may be TRBD1 (6 bases). Germline V gives CDR1 WSHSY, CDR2 SAAADI. The V gene lost 3 bases and the J gene lost 4 bases, with 6 bases spanning the gap. The CDR3 consists of 12 residues. The CDR3 sequence: CASSEGGYGYTF. CDR3 DNA: TGCGCCAGCAGTGAAGGGGGCTATGGCTACACCTTC.

This chain joins TRBV10-3 and TRBJ1-1; 7 bases fit TRBD1. The CDR3 is 13 residues long. Germline trimming cut 5 bases from V and 5 bases from J; bases unmatched to any gene: 5. Germline V gives CDR1 ENHRY, CDR2 SYGVKD. CDR3 region: CAISSQGGTEAFF. The CDR3 nucleotides are TGTGCCATCAGTTCCCAGGGGGGAACTGAAGCTTTCTTT.

The rearrangement joins TRBV9 to TRBJ1-1; D may be TRBD1 (6 bases). The ends were cut back, 4 bases at V and 6 bases at J, with 10 bases in the middle. The length of the CDR3 is 12 residues. Germline V CDR1 and CDR2: SGDLS, YYNGEE. The CDR3 DNA reads as TGTGCCAGCAGCTCTCAGGGGCCTGAAGCTTTCTTT. This translates into CASSSQGPEAFF.

The rearrangement links TRBV5-5 to TRBJ1-4; 7 nucleotides line up with TRBD1. The germline CDR1 and CDR2 sequences are SGHKS and YYEKEE (reference sequence). This CDR3 region has 15 residues. V lost 3 bases to trimming and J lost 3 bases; unmatched junction nucleotides: 5. CDR3 amino acids: CASSSGGSANEKLFF. In nucleotides, the CDR3 is TGTGCCAGCAGCTCAGGGGGGTCAGCTAATGAAAAACTGTTTTTT. The full variable domain, completed using reference TRBV5-5 and TRBJ1-4, is DAGVTQSPTHLIKTRGQQVTLRCSPISGHKSVSWYQQVLGQGPQFIFQYYEKEERGRGNFPDRFSARQFPNYSSELNVNALLLGDSALYLCASSSGGSANEKLFFGSGTQLSVL.

The chain carries TRBV10-3 and TRBJ1-3; D possibly corresponds to TRBD1 (5 bases). V lost 6 bases and J 8 bases, leaving 11 bases between the germline ends. CDR1 ENHRY and CDR2 SYGVKD come from the germline V gene. This CDR3 has 12 amino acids. CDR3 sequence reads: CAIRSSGDTIYF. CDR3 DNA: TGTGCCATCAGGTCTTCGGGGGACACCATATATTTT.

The chain is built from TRBV27 and TRBJ2-5; the D is unclear. Per germline, CDR1 MNHEY and CDR2 SMNVEV (reference sequence). The length of the CDR3 is 15 residues. V lost 3 bases and J 0 bases, leaving 11 bases between the germline ends. CDR3 in DNA: TGTGCCAGCAGTTTGCGGTTTGAGTACCAAGAGACCCAGTACTTC. Translating it yields CASSLRFEYQETQYF.

The V and J genes are TRBV29-1 and TRBJ2-7, with TRBD2 as a possible D gene (6 bases). V shed 6 bases and J shed 0 bases, with 12 bases lying between them. The CDR3 loop spans 13 amino acids. Per germline, CDR1 SQVTM and CDR2 ANQGSEA. For the CDR3, the DNA is TGCAGCGTCAGGGAGGCCGGCTCCTACGAGCAGTACTTC. Its translation is CSVREAGSYEQYF.

The V and J genes are TRBV2 and TRBJ2-1; D call uncertain. Trimming took off 6 bases at V and 6 bases at J, with 21 bases between the two ends. Per the germline V gene, CDR1 is SNHLY and CDR2 is FYNNEI. This CDR3 contains 16 residues. The CDR3 sequence: CASSFTSGDYGNEQFF. Here the CDR3 DNA reads TGTGCCAGCAGCTTTACCAGTGGGGATTATGGCAATGAGCAGTTCTTC.

This chain joins TRBV5-4 and TRBJ2-1; D might be TRBD1 (5 bases). CDR3 length equals 15 residues. Germline CDR1 is SGHNT and CDR2 is YYREEE (reference sequence). V gave up 0 bases and J gave up 2 bases, with 9 bases separating them. The CDR3 spells CASSLEQGPYNEQFF. The CDR3 nucleotides read TGTGCCAGCAGCTTGGAGCAGGGCCCCTACAATGAGCAGTTCTTC.

The V gene is TRBV5-3, the J gene TRBJ2-7, with 8 bases matching TRBD2. TRBV5-3 is an ORF; its function is uncertain. V was pared by 2 bases and J by 2 bases, with 6 bases of the junction left unmatched. CDR3 length equals 15 residues. The CDR3 region is CARSFPAGVAYEQYF. The CDR3 DNA sequence: TGTGCCAGAAGCTTTCCAGCGGGAGTAGCCTACGAGCAGTACTTC.

This clone was observed a handful of times. Different DNA sequences within this sample yield the same CDR3. The chain recombines TRBV19 with TRBJ2-3; the D is unclear. CDR1 is LNHDA, CDR2 SQIVND, per germline (reference sequence). This CDR3 comprises 13 residues. V dropped 4 bases and J dropped 2 bases, with 7 bases sitting between them. The CDR3 nucleotides read TGTGCCAGTAGTACTCGTCCCACAGATACGCAGTATTTT. Its protein product is CASSTRPTDTQYF.

The chain is built from TRBV14 and TRBJ2-1; D is possibly TRBD2 (6 bases). This CDR3 contains 14 residues. Trimming took off 1 base at V and 5 bases at J, with 9 bases between the two ends. Germline V gene sequence: CDR1 SGHDN, CDR2 FVKESK. The chain's CDR3 is CASSQGDFHNEQFF. DNA of the CDR3: TGTGCCAGCAGCCAAGGGGACTTCCACAATGAGCAGTTCTTC. The complete variable domain, with remaining parts taken from reference TRBV14 and TRBJ2-1, reads EAGVTQFPSHSVIEKGQTVTLRCDPISGHDNLYWYRRVMGKEIKFLLHFVKESKQDESGMPNNRFLAERTGGTYSTLKVQPAELEDSGVYFCASSQGDFHNEQFFGPGTRLTVL.

V is TRBV7-6 and J is TRBJ2-1, with TRBD2 matching over 9 bases. This CDR3 contains 17 residues. V was pared by 5 bases and J by 3 bases, with 11 bases of the junction left unmatched. Germline CDR1 and CDR2: SGHVS and FNYEAQ. CDR3 amino acids: CASSQSNSGRNYNEQFF. CDR3 nucleotide sequence: TGTGCCAGCAGCCAATCCAATAGCGGGAGAAACTACAATGAGCAGTTCTTC. Full variable domain (rest looked up from reference TRBV7-6 and TRBJ2-1): GAGVSQSPRYKVTKRGQDVALRCDPISGHVSLYWYRQALGQGPEFLTYFNYEAQQDKSGLPNDRFSAERPEGSISTLTIQRTEQRDSAMYRCASSQSNSGRNYNEQFFGPGTRLTVL.

V gene TRBV16 combines with J gene TRBJ1-5; TRBD1 aligns across 8 bases. Germline lookup yields CDR1 KGHSY and CDR2 FQNENV. The CDR3 is made up of 14 amino acids. The trim removed 4 bases at V and 6 bases at J, leaving 5 bases unmatched. As DNA, the CDR3 is TGTGCCAGCAGCCCGGACAGGGTGAGTCAGCCCCAGCATTTT. The encoded protein is CASSPDRVSQPQHF.

V usage is TRBV27 and J usage is TRBJ1-6; 7 bases align to TRBD1. The germline V gene has CDR1 MNHEY and CDR2 SMNVEV (reference sequence). The CDR3 runs 15 residues. The trim removed 6 bases at V and 5 bases at J, leaving 7 bases unmatched. The CDR3 protein is CASRAYGTDNSPLHF. CDR3 DNA sequence: TGTGCCAGCAGGGCTTACGGGACAGATAATTCACCCCTCCACTTT.

The genes are TRBV11-2 and TRBJ2-5; 7 nucleotides match TRBD2. The V gene end was trimmed by 5 bases and the J gene end by 3 bases; junction bases not matched to a gene: 12. The V gene's germline CDR1 is SGHAT and CDR2 FQNNGV. This CDR3 is 16 amino acids long. The CDR3 DNA sequence: TGTGCCAGCAGCCCGGATCGGGCTAGCGGTAAAGAGACCCAGTACTTC. Its translation is CASSPDRASGKETQYF. Together with reference TRBV11-2 and TRBJ2-5, the CDR3 gives the full variable domain: EAGVAQSPRYKIIEKRQSVAFWCNPISGHATLYWYQQILGQGPKLLIQFQNNGVVDDSQLPKDRFSAERLKGVDSTLKIQPAKLEDSAVYLCASSPDRASGKETQYFGPGTRLLVL.

The chain couples TRBV18 to TRBJ2-3, with TRBD2 identical over 14 bases. The CDR3 is 20 residues long. The germline CDR1 and CDR2 sequences are KGHSH and LQKENI. The trim removed 3 bases at V and 0 bases at J, leaving 11 bases unmatched. CDR3 amino acids: CASSPRTGLAGEGSTDTQYF. CDR3 bases: TGTGCCAGCTCACCGCGGACGGGACTAGCGGGAGAGGGTAGCACAGATACGCAGTATTTT.

The genes are TRBV10-3 and TRBJ1-2; D is uncertain. Germline V CDR1 and CDR2: ENHRY, SYGVKD. The CDR3 extends over 14 amino acids. Trimming removed 3 bases from V and 1 base from J, with 9 bases in between. The CDR3 bases are TGTGCCATCAGTGATAGTTACAGTAACTATGGCTACACCTTC. Its protein is CAISDSYSNYGYTF.

CDR3 sequence (DNA): TGTGCCAGCAGTGAACCGGGACAGGGGGGAACTGAAGCTTTCTTT. It encodes CASSEPGQGGTEAFF. The chain uses TRBV28 and TRBJ1-1; 11 bases are a match to TRBD1. The CDR3 sequence is 15 residues long. Germline assignment: CDR1 MDHEN and CDR2 SYDVKM. Trimming at V came to 5 bases and at J to 5 bases, leaving 7 bases not matched to a gene.

This chain connects TRBV6-6 to TRBJ1-2; 9 nucleotides agree with TRBD1. The CDR3 has 14 residues. CDR1 is MNHNY and CDR2 is SVGAGI in the germline V gene (reference sequence). The J segment lost 6 bases and the V segment lost 8 bases, leaving 10 bases of the junction unmatched. The CDR3 nucleotides read TGTGCCAGCGGTCCTACAGGGGGCCTCGATGGCTACACCTTC. It translates to CASGPTGGLDGYTF.

There are a few counts of this clone. J is TRBJ2-3 and V is TRBV6-6; 9 positions agree with TRBD2. Trimming removed 2 bases from V and 6 bases from J; junction bases left unmatched: 3. The CDR3 extends over 14 amino acids. Germline V gives CDR1 MNHNY, CDR2 SVGAGI (reference sequence). The CDR3 DNA follows: TGTGCCAGCAGTTACCGGCTAGCGGGGGATACGCAGTATTTT. Its protein product is CASSYRLAGDTQYF.

The chain recombines TRBV19 with TRBJ2-5; D may be TRBD1 (6 bases). Between the trimmed V and J ends, which lost 6 bases and 5 bases, there was a span of 19 bases. Germline V CDR1 and CDR2: LNHDA, SQIVND (reference sequence). CDR3 length equals 15 residues. The CDR3 DNA sequence: TGTGCCAGTAGCAAAACTACAGGGAGCTGGGAGACCCAGTACTTC. Translated: CASSKTTGSWETQYF.